This TCR beta chain was found in a study of blood T cell repertoires in COVID-19. Among Cohort 3 donors, those recovered had two negative PCRs, clearance, or symptom resolution. CDR1 and CDR2 from the germline V gene are SEHNR and FQNEAQ (reference sequence). Trimming took 5 bases from V and 8 from J, leaving 15 bases between them. CDR3 length equals 13 residues. Repertoires were generated with immunoSEQ multiplex PCR, while TCRdb's copy carries only in-frame clones and drops some. The table has 400,000 or so clones, around 91% seen once. This clone was detected only a few times. Input material: PBMCs or T cells enriched from blood (not recorded which). The source of this sequence is a man aged 30-40 years who had recovered from COVID-19. V usage is TRBV7-9 and J usage is TRBJ1-2, with D unclear. The CDR3: CASSTRDTLGYTF. The DNA for the CDR3 is TGTGCCAGCAGCACGAGGGATACCCTAGGCTACACCTTC.